Following are 18 T cell receptor beta chains from one sample sequenced in a study of shared clonotypes between healthy human individuals. TCRdb's table, derived via immunoSEQ multiplex PCR, lists solely in-frame clones and lacks some. The table has about 120,000 clones, 55% to 70% seen once. The sample taken for sequencing was memory CD8+ T cells sorted from blood. Subset meaning: CD45RO+ cells pooled with CCR7-negative TemRA cells. The receptors were sampled from a woman aged 25 to 39 in good health.

The V call is TRBV28, the J call TRBJ2-3; no reliable D call. V dropped 5 bases and J dropped 12 bases, with 18 bases sitting between them. The CDR3 spans 13 residues. CDR1 and CDR2 from the germline V gene are MDHEN and SYDVKM. This CDR3 reads CASSPHGPPTQYF. CDR3 nucleotide sequence: TGTGCCAGCAGTCCACACGGACCACCTACCCAGTATTTT.

The rearrangement uses TRBV4-2 and TRBJ2-1, with TRBD2 matching over 11 bases. Germline V gene data show CDR1 as LGHNA and CDR2 as YNFKEQ. Germline trimming cut 0 bases from V and 7 bases from J; bases unmatched to any gene: 8. The CDR3 has 17 amino acids. CDR3 amino acids: CASSQESASGRTNEQFF. Here the CDR3 DNA reads TGTGCCAGCAGCCAAGAATCGGCTAGCGGGAGGACGAATGAGCAGTTCTTC.

This clone was seen a few times. This chain uses TRBV14 with TRBJ1-2, with TRBD1 as a possible D gene (5 bases). V was cut by 4 bases and J by 4 bases, with 7 bases left in between. The germline V gene has CDR1 SGHDN and CDR2 FVKESK. This CDR3 is 12 amino acids long. DNA for the CDR3: TGTGCCAGCAGCCTAGACAGCTATGGCTACACCTTC. The encoded protein is CASSLDSYGYTF.

This chain's CDR3 is CATSREGPPDTQYF. As DNA, the CDR3 is TGTGCCACCAGCAGAGAAGGACCTCCCGATACGCAGTATTTT. This sequence joins TRBV15 and TRBJ2-3; no clear D gene. This CDR3 is 14 amino acids long. Deletions cut 0 bases from V and 6 bases from J, with 10 bases between. Germline assignment: CDR1 LNHNV and CDR2 YYDKDF (reference sequence).

The rearrangement joins TRBV27 to TRBJ2-1, with 7 bases matching TRBD2. The V segment lost 5 bases and the J segment 2 bases; nucleotides outside the gene matches: 9. The CDR3 length is 16 residues. Germline V CDR1 and CDR2: MNHEY, SMNVEV (reference sequence). The CDR3 nucleotides read TGTGCCAGCAGTCCTTATACTAGCGAGGCCTACAATGAGCAGTTCTTC. It codes for CASSPYTSEAYNEQFF.

The chain joins TRBV11-2 to TRBJ1-3; no clear D. V was pared by 5 bases and J by 2 bases, with 7 bases between. The CDR3 contains 13 residues. Germline V gene sequence: CDR1 SGHAT, CDR2 FQNNGV. The CDR3 bases are TGTGCCAGCAGCGTAAATACTGGAAACACCATATATTTT. Translation gives CASSVNTGNTIYF.

This clone was observed a handful of times. The CDR3 DNA follows: TGTGCCAGCAGTTCAACAGGGGGCCAAACTCAGCCCCAGCATTTT. Protein sequence: CASSSTGGQTQPQHF. The gene calls are TRBV28 and TRBJ1-5, with 9 bases identical to TRBD1. Trimming at V came to 4 bases and at J to 6 bases, leaving 7 bases not matched to a gene. The CDR3 has 15 amino acids. CDR1 is MDHEN and CDR2 is SYDVKM in the germline V gene.

The rearrangement uses TRBV12-2 and TRBJ2-5; TRBD2, the table's D call, was not compared with the DNA. TRBV12-2 is annotated as a pseudogene. The CDR3 spans 20 residues. The CDR3: CASRALTSGRTRMSQETQYF. The DNA for the CDR3 is TGTGCAAGTCGCGCCTTGACTAGCGGGAGGACCCGAATGTCCCAAGAGACCCAGTACTTC.

This sequence joins TRBV6-1 and TRBJ2-1, with D maybe TRBD2 (5 bases). Trimming left V 2 bases short and J 3 bases short, with 8 bases between. Per germline, CDR1 MNHNS and CDR2 SASEGT. This CDR3 spans 14 amino acids. CDR3 sequence reads: CASSEKLDYNEQFF. DNA of the CDR3: TGTGCCAGCAGTGAAAAACTAGACTACAATGAGCAGTTCTTC.

The V call is TRBV30, the J call TRBJ2-1; D is undetermined. Per germline, CDR1 GTSNPN and CDR2 SVGIG (reference sequence). Trimming removed 2 bases from V and 3 bases from J, with 8 bases in between. This CDR3 has 13 residues. The CDR3 DNA sequence: TGTGCCTGGAGTTGGGCTGGCTACAATGAGCAGTTCTTC. This gives the protein CAWSWAGYNEQFF. Combining the CDR3 with reference TRBV30 and TRBJ2-1 gives the whole variable domain SQTIHQWPATLVQPVGSPLSLECTVEGTSNPNLYWYRQAAGRGLQLLFYSVGIGQISSEVPQNLSASRPQDRQFILSSKKLLLSDSGFYLCAWSWAGYNEQFFGPGTRLTVL.

The chain joins TRBV28 to TRBJ1-5, with TRBD1 as a possible D gene (6 bases). This CDR3 is built from 14 residues. Germline CDR1 MDHEN, CDR2 SYDVKM. Trimming shortened V by 5 bases and J by 2 bases, and 10 bases separated the two germline ends. CDR3 region: CASSEGVRNQPQHF. The CDR3 coding sequence is TGTGCCAGCAGTGAGGGGGTTCGCAATCAGCCCCAGCATTTT.

The genes are TRBV27 and TRBJ1-1; no reliable D call. V lost 0 bases, J lost 5 bases, and 13 bases lay in between. CDR3 length: 15 residues. The V gene's germline CDR1 is MNHEY and CDR2 SMNVEV (reference sequence). The CDR3 coding sequence is TGTGCCAGCAGTTTATCGAATCGGGGAGGGACTGAAGCTTTCTTT. It specifies CASSLSNRGGTEAFF.

This sequence joins TRBV27 and TRBJ2-7; 9 nucleotides match TRBD1. J gave up 3 bases and V 7 bases, and 10 bases lay outside the gene matches. The CDR3 covers 15 residues. Germline CDR1 and CDR2: MNHEY and SMNVEV (reference sequence). DNA for the CDR3: TGTGCCAGCATCAATAGGGACAGGGAATACTACGAGCAGTACTTC. Translated, it gives CASINRDREYYEQYF.

The chain joins TRBV6-6 to TRBJ1-1; TRBD1 matches at 10 bases. The V gene's germline CDR1 is MNHNY and CDR2 SVGAGI (reference sequence). V gave up 4 bases and J gave up 2 bases; unmatched junction bases: 7. The CDR3 contains 16 residues. CDR3 in DNA: TGTGCCAGCAGTTGGACCCGGGACAGGGGCAACACTGAAGCTTTCTTT. Encoded protein: CASSWTRDRGNTEAFF.

The rearrangement links TRBV7-2 to TRBJ2-1; D call uncertain. This CDR3 region has 9 residues. Trimming left V 9 bases short and J 5 bases short, with 2 bases between. Germline CDR1 is SGHTA and CDR2 is FQGNSA. CDR3: CARHNEQFF. DNA of the CDR3: TGTGCCAGACACAATGAGCAGTTCTTC.

The chain uses TRBV6-1 and TRBJ1-3; 7 nucleotides match TRBD1. There are 13 residues in the CDR3. Germline loops: CDR1 MNHNS, CDR2 SASEGT. V lost 8 bases and J lost 4; bases outside the gene matches: 5. The CDR3 here is CASEGAMGNTIYF. The DNA for the CDR3 is TGTGCCAGCGAGGGGGCGATGGGAAACACCATATATTTT.

The chain is built from TRBV18 and TRBJ1-1; the D gene is possibly TRBD1 (6 bases). V was clipped by 2 bases and J by 0 bases, with 19 bases between them. Germline CDR1 KGHSH, CDR2 LQKENI. This CDR3 has 18 amino acids. The DNA of the CDR3 is TGTGCCAGCTCACCATTAAGCTCTGGGGGCCCCTTGAACACTGAAGCTTTCTTT. Its translation: CASSPLSSGGPLNTEAFF.

The rearrangement links TRBV29-1 to TRBJ1-1, with a weak D call TRBD1 (5 bases). CDR1 SQVTM and CDR2 ANQGSEA come from the germline V gene. The CDR3 has 12 residues. Deletions cut 6 bases from V and 3 bases from J, with 11 bases between. DNA of the CDR3: TGCAGCGTGAGGGGAGGTGACACTGAAGCTTTCTTT. Its translation: CSVRGGDTEAFF.